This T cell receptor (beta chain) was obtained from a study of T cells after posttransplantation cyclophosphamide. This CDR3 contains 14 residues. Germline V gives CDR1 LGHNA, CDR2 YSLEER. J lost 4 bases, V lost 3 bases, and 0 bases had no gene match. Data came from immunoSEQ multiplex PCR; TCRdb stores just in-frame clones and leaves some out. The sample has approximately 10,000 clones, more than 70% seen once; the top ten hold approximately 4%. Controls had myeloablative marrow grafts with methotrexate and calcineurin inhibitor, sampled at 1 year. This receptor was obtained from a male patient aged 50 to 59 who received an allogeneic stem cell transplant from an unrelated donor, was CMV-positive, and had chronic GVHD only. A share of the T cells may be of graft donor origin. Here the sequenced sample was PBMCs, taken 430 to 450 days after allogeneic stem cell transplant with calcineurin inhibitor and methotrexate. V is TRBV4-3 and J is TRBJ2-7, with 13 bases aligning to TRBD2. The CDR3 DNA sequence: TGCGCCAGCAGCCAGGGACTAGCGGGGTACGAGCAGTACTTC. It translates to CASSQGLAGYEQYF.